Below, 18 T cell receptor beta chains from the same sample are listed, as sequenced in a study of brain T cells in children with intractable seizures. Here immunoSEQ multiplex PCR was the method, and the copy in TCRdb shows in-frame clones only, minus some. Of about 350,000 clones in the sample, nearly 95% were seen once. Sample time point: blood from clinic visit 5 months post-surgery; TSC patient then seizure free. This material consisted of peripheral blood, taken 4 to 5 months after surgery. Every receptor here comes from a boy less than two years old with tuberous sclerosis and intractable seizures.

J is TRBJ2-5 and V is TRBV20-1; the match to TRBD2 covers 11 bases. This CDR3 has 15 amino acids. Trimming took 3 bases from V and 3 from J; bases not matched to a gene: 6. The germline V gene encodes CDR1 DFQATT and CDR2 SNEGSKA (reference sequence). As DNA, the CDR3 is TGCAGTGCTAGTGAGTTGGGACTAGCGGAAGAGACCCAGTACTTC. Translating it yields CSASELGLAEETQYF.

The V and J genes are TRBV5-1 and TRBJ2-2; D ambiguous. Germline loops: CDR1 SGHRS, CDR2 YFSETQ. This CDR3 comprises 13 residues. The V and J ends lost 0 bases and 7 bases respectively, with 7 bases between them. The CDR3, as DNA: TGCGCCAGCAGCTTGGATAGGGTCGGGGAGCTGTTTTTT. Translating gives CASSLDRVGELFF.

The rearrangement joins TRBV15 to TRBJ2-7, with 8 bases aligning to TRBD1. V shed 5 bases, J shed 2 bases, and the junction held 8 bases outside the gene matches. Germline V gene data show CDR1 as LNHNV and CDR2 as YYDKDF (reference sequence). CDR3 length: 15 residues. The CDR3 protein is CATSVDRGLTYEQYF. CDR3 coding DNA: TGTGCCACCAGCGTAGACAGGGGTTTAACCTACGAGCAGTACTTC. The full variable domain, its missing parts supplied by reference TRBV15 and TRBJ2-7, is DAMVIQNPRYQVTQFGKPVTLSCSQTLNHNVMYWYQQKSSQAPKLLFHYYDKDFNNEADTPDNFQSRRPNTSFCFLDIRSPGLGDTAMYLCATSVDRGLTYEQYFGPGTRLTVT.

The chain is built from TRBV2 and TRBJ2-7; no reliable D call. The ends were cut back, 5 bases at V and 3 bases at J, with 11 bases in the middle. Germline V lookup: CDR1 SNHLY, CDR2 FYNNEI. This CDR3 is built from 13 residues. The CDR3 sequence is CASSRKLSYEQYF. The CDR3, as DNA: TGTGCCAGCAGTAGAAAACTAAGCTACGAGCAGTACTTC.

This clone was seen only once. CDR3 in DNA: TGTGCCAGCAGTTATGGGTGGGCTGGTACATCCTACGAGCAGTACTTC. Its translation: CASSYGWAGTSYEQYF. The chain recombines TRBV6-5 with TRBJ2-7, with D hard to call. V was pared by 3 bases and J by 1 base, with 16 bases between. The CDR3 covers 16 residues. The V gene's germline CDR1 is MNHEY and CDR2 SVGAGI.

The chain employs TRBV24-1 and TRBJ2-1; no clear D gene. Looked up from germline, CDR1 is KGHDR and CDR2 is SFDVKD. Trimming took 3 bases from V and 0 from J, leaving 8 bases between them. The CDR3 contains 15 residues. The CDR3 sequence: CATSDHLASYNEQFF. DNA of the CDR3: TGTGCCACCAGTGATCACCTGGCCTCCTACAATGAGCAGTTCTTC.

CDR3 loop: CASSYSFTGLSTEAFF. The CDR3 DNA reads as TGTGCCAGCAGTTACTCCTTTACAGGGTTGAGCACTGAAGCTTTCTTT. The J gene is TRBJ1-1, the V gene TRBV6-5; TRBD1 might be the D (6 bases). The germline V gene encodes CDR1 MNHEY and CDR2 SVGAGI. CDR3 length equals 16 residues. Trimming removed 0 bases from V and 4 bases from J, with 15 bases in between.

This clone appeared a few times. The same CDR3 also results from other DNA sequences found in this sample. This rearrangement joins TRBV6-4 to TRBJ2-3, with 10 bases that match TRBD1. J gave up 4 bases and V 0 bases, and 1 base lay outside the gene matches. This CDR3 contains 15 residues. Germline CDR1 and CDR2: MRHNA and SNTAGT. CDR3 loop: CASSDSTGGADTQYF. The CDR3 bases are TGTGCCAGCAGTGACTCGACAGGGGGCGCAGATACGCAGTATTTT.

DNA for the CDR3: TGTGCCAGCAGCGGGCCTTGGGGTCTTGGCGGGGAGCTGTTTTTT. Translated, it gives CASSGPWGLGGELFF. This sequence joins TRBV9 and TRBJ2-2, with unresolved D. Deletions cut 3 bases from V and 7 bases from J, with 16 bases between. This CDR3 has 15 amino acids. Looked up from germline, CDR1 is SGDLS and CDR2 is YYNGEE.

The CDR3 region is CASTSPGLAGGPGEQYF. CDR3 bases: TGTGCCAGCACCAGCCCCGGACTAGCGGGAGGGCCGGGCGAGCAGTACTTC. The V call is TRBV28, the J call TRBJ2-7; 15 nucleotides line up with TRBD2. V lost 7 bases, J lost 6 bases, and 13 bases stayed unmatched. The CDR3 sequence is 17 residues long. CDR1 and CDR2 (germline): MDHEN, SYDVKM. The full variable domain, rest sourced from reference TRBV28 and TRBJ2-7, is DVKVTQSSRYLVKRTGEKVFLECVQDMDHENMFWYRQDPGLGLRLIYFSYDVKMKEKGDIPEGYSVSREKKERFSLILESASTNQTSMYLCASTSPGLAGGPGEQYFGPGTRLTVT.

V usage is TRBV5-4 and J usage is TRBJ1-4; 9 nucleotides match TRBD1. CDR3 length: 16 amino acids. Germline V CDR1 and CDR2: SGHNT, YYREEE (reference sequence). After removal of 4 bases from V and 3 bases from J, the junction contained 7 bases not matched to a gene. The CDR3 spells CASSVGQGYPNEKLFF. Written as DNA, the CDR3 is TGTGCCAGCAGCGTGGGACAGGGCTATCCTAATGAAAAACTGTTTTTT. The full variable domain, completed using reference TRBV5-4 and TRBJ1-4, is ETGVTQSPTHLIKTRGQQVTLRCSSQSGHNTVSWYQQALGQGPQFIFQYYREEENGRGNFPPRFSGLQFPNYSSELNVNALELDDSALYLCASSVGQGYPNEKLFFGSGTQLSVL.

The rearrangement links TRBV7-6 to TRBJ2-7; a possible D gene is TRBD1 (5 bases). Germline V gene data show CDR1 as SGHVS and CDR2 as FNYEAQ. V lost 0 bases to trimming and J lost 2 bases, with 8 bases between them. The CDR3 sequence is 14 residues long. CDR3 region: CASSLAPDTYEQYF. CDR3 nucleotide sequence: TGTGCCAGCAGCTTAGCGCCGGACACCTACGAGCAGTACTTC.

This rearrangement joins TRBV9 to TRBJ1-1, with 9 bases matching TRBD1. The CDR3 is 14 residues long. Germline assignment: CDR1 SGDLS and CDR2 YYNGEE. Trimming cost V 6 bases and J 1 base; bases outside gene matches: 4. CDR3 residues: CASTEQGANTEAFF. Here the CDR3 DNA reads TGTGCCAGCACCGAACAGGGGGCGAACACTGAAGCTTTCTTT.

A single count supports this clone. Other nucleotide sequences from this sample produce the same CDR3. This chain uses TRBV6-5 with TRBJ2-7; D is uncertain. V shed 6 bases and J shed 2 bases, with 2 bases lying between them. CDR1 and CDR2 from the germline V gene are MNHEY and SVGAGI. The CDR3 contains 10 residues. CDR3 sequence reads: CASRAYEQYF. In nucleotides, the CDR3 is TGTGCCAGCAGAGCCTACGAGCAGTACTTC.

This chain links TRBV19 with TRBJ2-7; D call uncertain. This CDR3 has 14 amino acids. Germline CDR1 is LNHDA and CDR2 is SQIVND (reference sequence). Trimming removed 5 bases from V and 3 bases from J, with 14 bases in between. The CDR3 DNA follows: TGTGCCAGTAGTCGGTTGCAACCCAACTACGAGCAGTACTTC. Its protein product is CASSRLQPNYEQYF.

The chain recombines TRBV12-3 or TRBV12-4 with TRBJ2-1; D is perhaps TRBD1 (5 bases). The CDR3 is made up of 12 amino acids. The V end was cut by 3 bases, the J end by 8 bases, with 8 bases between. CDR3 nucleotides: TGTGCCAGCAGTTTCAGGGTATATGAGCAGTTCTTC. Translating it yields CASSFRVYEQFF.

This chain joins TRBV30 and TRBJ1-2; possibly TRBD1 for D (5 bases). In germline, CDR1 is GTSNPN, CDR2 SVGIG (reference sequence). The CDR3 is 11 residues long. V gave up 4 bases and J gave up 6 bases, with 9 bases separating them. CDR3 residues: CAWTGIDGYTF. Here the CDR3 DNA reads TGTGCCTGGACAGGGATTGATGGCTACACCTTC.

The chain recombines TRBV6-4 with TRBJ1-1, with 7 nucleotides matching TRBD1. Germline CDR1 MRHNA, CDR2 SNTAGT. J was trimmed by 3 bases and V by 5 bases; bases with no gene match: 6. The CDR3 has 14 amino acids. CDR3 sequence reads: CASSSTGDDTEAFF. Written as DNA, the CDR3 is TGTGCCAGCAGTTCAACAGGGGATGACACTGAAGCTTTCTTT.